Listed below are T cell receptor beta chains from one sample, sequenced in a study of PD-L1 blockade in urothelial cancer. Data came from immunoSEQ multiplex PCR; TCRdb stores just in-frame clones and leaves some out. The sample yields nearly 45,000 clones, 70% to 90% seen once. The specimen was PBMCs, collected around atezolizumab (anti-PD-L1) treatment. The receptors stem from a donor at least 40 years old with urothelial cancer. The CDR3 runs from the conserved cysteine through the conserved F or W. The order of the fields is V gene, D gene, clone size, J gene, CDR3 protein, CDR3 DNA. The D gene is left open where the match is weak. The listing skips clone size in some rows; elsewhere it reads once, few, many or a size class.

V: TRBV5-6
D: .
size: .
J: TRBJ1-5
CDR3: CASSLAGWGVAQPQHF
DNA: TGTGCCAGCAGCTTGGCCGGGTGGGGGGTGGCCCAGCCCCAGCATTTT

V: TRBV9
D: .
size: .
J: TRBJ1-3
CDR3: CASSVAATGGDTIYF
DNA: TGTGCCAGCAGCGTAGCTGCGACGGGCGGGGACACCATATATTTT

V: TRBV9
D: TRBD1
size: .
J: TRBJ1-2
CDR3: CASSVGAGGNYGYTF
DNA: TGTGCCAGCAGCGTAGGGGCAGGGGGCAACTATGGCTACACCTTC

V: TRBV5-8
D: TRBD2
size: once
J: TRBJ2-3
CDR3: CASSTTSGVTDTQYF
DNA: TGTGCCAGCAGCACTACTAGCGGGGTCACAGATACGCAGTATTTT

V: TRBV7-8
D: TRBD1
size: .
J: TRBJ2-3
CDR3: CASSRGTGRTDTQYF
DNA: TGTGCCAGCAGCCGCGGGACAGGGCGCACAGATACGCAGTATTTT

V: TRBV4-1
D: .
size: .
J: TRBJ2-6
CDR3: CASSRGGLVAGANVLTF
DNA: TGCGCCAGCAGCCGGGGGGGGCTAGTCGCTGGGGCCAACGTCCTGACTTTC

V: TRBV29-1
D: TRBD1
size: .
J: TRBJ2-2
CDR3: CSADRGGAGELFF
DNA: TGCAGCGCCGACAGGGGGGGGGCCGGGGAGCTGTTTTTT

V: TRBV4-2
D: .
size: .
J: TRBJ2-5
CDR3: CASSQVTMGVETQYF
DNA: TGTGCCAGCAGCCAGGTCACGATGGGAGTCGAGACCCAGTACTTC

V: TRBV7-9
D: .
size: .
J: TRBJ2-3
CDR3: CASSLERQRADTQYF
DNA: TGTGCCAGCAGCTTAGAGAGGCAGAGGGCAGATACGCAGTATTTT

V: TRBV5-4
D: .
size: .
J: TRBJ2-1
CDR3: CASSLGLRTLRSSYNEQFF
DNA: TGTGCCAGCAGCTTGGGTCTGAGGACTCTTAGGAGCTCCTACAATGAGCAGTTCTTC